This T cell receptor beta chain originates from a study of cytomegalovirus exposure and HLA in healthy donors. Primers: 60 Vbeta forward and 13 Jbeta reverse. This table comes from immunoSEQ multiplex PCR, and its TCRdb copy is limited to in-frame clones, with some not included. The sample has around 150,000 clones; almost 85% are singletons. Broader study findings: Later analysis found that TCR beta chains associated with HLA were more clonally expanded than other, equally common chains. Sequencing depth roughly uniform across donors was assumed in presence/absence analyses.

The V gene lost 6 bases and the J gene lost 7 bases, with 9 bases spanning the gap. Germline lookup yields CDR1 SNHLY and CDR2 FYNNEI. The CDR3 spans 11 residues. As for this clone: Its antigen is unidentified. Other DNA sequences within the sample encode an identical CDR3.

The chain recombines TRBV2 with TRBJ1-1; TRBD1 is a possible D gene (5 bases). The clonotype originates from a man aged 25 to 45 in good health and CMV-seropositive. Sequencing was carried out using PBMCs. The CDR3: CASRGGVEAFF. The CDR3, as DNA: TGTGCCAGCAGGGGGGGGGTTGAAGCTTTCTTT.